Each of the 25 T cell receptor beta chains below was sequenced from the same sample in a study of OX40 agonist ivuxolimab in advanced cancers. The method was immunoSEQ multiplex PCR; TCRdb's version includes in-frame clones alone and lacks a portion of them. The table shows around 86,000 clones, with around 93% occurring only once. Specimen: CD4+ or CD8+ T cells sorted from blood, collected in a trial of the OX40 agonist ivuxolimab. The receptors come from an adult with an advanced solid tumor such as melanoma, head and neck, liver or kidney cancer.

The CDR3 sequence: CASSLVEPRSYEQYF. The CDR3 DNA reads TGTGCCAGCAGCTTGGTTGAGCCCCGATCCTACGAGCAGTACTTC. The rearrangement joins TRBV5-8 to TRBJ2-7, with D hard to call. The CDR3 runs 15 residues. V dropped 0 bases and J dropped 1 base, with 11 bases sitting between them. Per the germline V gene, CDR1 is SGHTS and CDR2 is YDEGEE.

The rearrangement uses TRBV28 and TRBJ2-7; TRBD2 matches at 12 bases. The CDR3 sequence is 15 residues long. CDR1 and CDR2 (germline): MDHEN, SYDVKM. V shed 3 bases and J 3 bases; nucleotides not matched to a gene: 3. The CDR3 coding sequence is TGTGCCAGCAGTTTGGGACTAGCGGGCCTCTACGAGCAGTACTTC. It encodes CASSLGLAGLYEQYF.

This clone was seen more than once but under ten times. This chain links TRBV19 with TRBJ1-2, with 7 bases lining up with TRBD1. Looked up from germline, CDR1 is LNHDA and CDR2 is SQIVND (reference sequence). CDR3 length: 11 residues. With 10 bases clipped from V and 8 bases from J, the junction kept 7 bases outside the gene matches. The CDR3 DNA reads TGTGCCATCAAGGGGACAGTCGGCTACACCTTC. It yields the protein CAIKGTVGYTF.

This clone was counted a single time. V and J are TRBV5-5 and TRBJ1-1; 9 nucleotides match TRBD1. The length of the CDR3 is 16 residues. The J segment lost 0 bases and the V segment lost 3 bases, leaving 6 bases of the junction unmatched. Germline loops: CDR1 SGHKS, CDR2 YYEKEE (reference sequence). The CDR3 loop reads CASSSRDRVMNTEAFF. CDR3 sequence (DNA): TGTGCCAGCAGCTCCCGGGACAGGGTAATGAACACTGAAGCTTTCTTT.

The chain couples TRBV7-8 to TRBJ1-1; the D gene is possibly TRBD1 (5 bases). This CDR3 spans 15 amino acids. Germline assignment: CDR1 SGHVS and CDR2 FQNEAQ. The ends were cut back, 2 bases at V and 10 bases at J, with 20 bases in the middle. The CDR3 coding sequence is TGTGCCAGCAGCTTAAAGTCCGGGGGTGTCCCTGGAGCTTTCTTT. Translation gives CASSLKSGGVPGAFF.

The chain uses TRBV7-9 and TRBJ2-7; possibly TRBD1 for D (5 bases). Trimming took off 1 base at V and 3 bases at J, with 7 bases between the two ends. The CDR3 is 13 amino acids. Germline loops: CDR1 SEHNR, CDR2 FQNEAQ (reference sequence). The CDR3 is CASSLDDSYEQYF. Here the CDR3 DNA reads TGTGCCAGCAGCTTAGATGACAGCTACGAGCAGTACTTC. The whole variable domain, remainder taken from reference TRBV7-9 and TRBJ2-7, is DTGVSQNPRHKITKRGQNVTFRCDPISEHNRLYWYRQTLGQGPEFLTYFQNEAQLEKSRLLSDRFSAERPKGSFSTLEIQRTEQGDSAMYLCASSLDDSYEQYFGPGTRLTVT.

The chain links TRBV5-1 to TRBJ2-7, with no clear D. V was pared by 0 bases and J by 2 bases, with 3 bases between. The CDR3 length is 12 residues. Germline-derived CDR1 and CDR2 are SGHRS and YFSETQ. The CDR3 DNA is TGCGCCAGCAGCTTGGAAACCTACGAGCAGTACTTC. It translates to CASSLETYEQYF.

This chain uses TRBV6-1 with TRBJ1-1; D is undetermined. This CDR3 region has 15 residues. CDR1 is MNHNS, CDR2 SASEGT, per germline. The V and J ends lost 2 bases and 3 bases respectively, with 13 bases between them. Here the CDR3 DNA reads TGTGCCAGCAGTGAATTTGGGAGGTATGACACTGAAGCTTTCTTT. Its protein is CASSEFGRYDTEAFF.

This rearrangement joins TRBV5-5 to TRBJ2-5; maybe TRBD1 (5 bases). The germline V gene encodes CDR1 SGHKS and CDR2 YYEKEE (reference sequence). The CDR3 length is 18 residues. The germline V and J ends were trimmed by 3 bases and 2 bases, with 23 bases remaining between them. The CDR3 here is CASSSWYTQGREQETQYF. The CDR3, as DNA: TGTGCCAGCAGCTCTTGGTATACCCAGGGCAGAGAGCAAGAGACCCAGTACTTC.

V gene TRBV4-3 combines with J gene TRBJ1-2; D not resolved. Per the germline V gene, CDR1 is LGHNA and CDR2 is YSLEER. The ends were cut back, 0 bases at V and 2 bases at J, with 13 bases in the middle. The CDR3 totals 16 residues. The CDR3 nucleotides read TGCGCCAGCAGCCAAGATCTGATAGGCGGGAACTATGGCTACACCTTC. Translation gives CASSQDLIGGNYGYTF.

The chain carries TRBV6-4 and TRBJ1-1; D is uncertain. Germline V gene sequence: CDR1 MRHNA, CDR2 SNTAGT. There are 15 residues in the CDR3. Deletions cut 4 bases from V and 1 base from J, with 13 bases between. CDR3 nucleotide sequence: TGTGCCAGCAGTGTACTAAGTTTCAGGAACACTGAAGCTTTCTTT. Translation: CASSVLSFRNTEAFF.

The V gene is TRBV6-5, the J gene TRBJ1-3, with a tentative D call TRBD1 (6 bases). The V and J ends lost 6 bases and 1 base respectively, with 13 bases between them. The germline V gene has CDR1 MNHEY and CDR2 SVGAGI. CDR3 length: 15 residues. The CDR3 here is CASRAGGGSGNTIYF. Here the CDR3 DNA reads TGTGCCAGCAGGGCCGGGGGCGGTTCTGGAAACACCATATATTTT.

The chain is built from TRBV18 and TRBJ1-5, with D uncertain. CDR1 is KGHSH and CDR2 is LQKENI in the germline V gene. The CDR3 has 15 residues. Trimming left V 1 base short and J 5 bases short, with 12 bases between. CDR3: CASSPQSRRHQPQHF. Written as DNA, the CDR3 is TGTGCCAGCTCACCACAGTCCAGGAGGCATCAGCCCCAGCATTTT.

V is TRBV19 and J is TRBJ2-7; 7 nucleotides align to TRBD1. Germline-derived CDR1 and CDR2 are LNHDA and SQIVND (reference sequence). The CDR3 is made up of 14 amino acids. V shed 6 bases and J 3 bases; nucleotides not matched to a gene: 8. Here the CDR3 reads CASSFGTDLYEQYF. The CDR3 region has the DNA TGTGCCAGTAGCTTCGGGACAGACCTCTACGAGCAGTACTTC.

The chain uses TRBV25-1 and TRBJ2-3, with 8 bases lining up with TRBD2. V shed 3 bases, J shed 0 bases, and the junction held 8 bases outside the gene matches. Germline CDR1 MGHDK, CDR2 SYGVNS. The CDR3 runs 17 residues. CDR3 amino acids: CASSETSARGSTDTQYF. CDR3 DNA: TGTGCCAGCAGTGAGACTAGCGCCCGGGGGAGCACAGATACGCAGTATTTT.

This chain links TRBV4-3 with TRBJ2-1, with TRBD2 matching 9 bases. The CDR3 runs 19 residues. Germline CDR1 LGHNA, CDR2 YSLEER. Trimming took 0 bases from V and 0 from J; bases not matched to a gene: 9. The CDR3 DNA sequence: TGCGCCAGCAGCCAAGACCCAGCGGGGGGCCGTAGCTCCTACAATGAGCAGTTCTTC. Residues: CASSQDPAGGRSSYNEQFF.

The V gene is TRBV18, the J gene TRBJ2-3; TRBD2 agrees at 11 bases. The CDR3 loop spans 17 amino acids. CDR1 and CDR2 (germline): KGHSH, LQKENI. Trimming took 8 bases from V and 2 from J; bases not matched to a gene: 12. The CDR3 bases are TGTGCCAGCACCGAACTAGCGGGGGCAGACTACACAGATACGCAGTATTTT. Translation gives CASTELAGADYTDTQYF.

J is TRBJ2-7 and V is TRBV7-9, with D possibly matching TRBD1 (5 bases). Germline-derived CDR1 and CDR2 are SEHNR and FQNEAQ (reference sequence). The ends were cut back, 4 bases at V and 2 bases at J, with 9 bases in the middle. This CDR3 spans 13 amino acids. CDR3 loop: CASSSARAYEQYF. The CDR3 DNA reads TGTGCCAGCAGCTCGGCCAGGGCCTACGAGCAGTACTTC. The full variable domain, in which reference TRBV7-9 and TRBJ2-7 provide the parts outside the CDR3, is DTGVSQNPRHKITKRGQNVTFRCDPISEHNRLYWYRQTLGQGPEFLTYFQNEAQLEKSRLLSDRFSAERPKGSFSTLEIQRTEQGDSAMYLCASSSARAYEQYFGPGTRLTVT.

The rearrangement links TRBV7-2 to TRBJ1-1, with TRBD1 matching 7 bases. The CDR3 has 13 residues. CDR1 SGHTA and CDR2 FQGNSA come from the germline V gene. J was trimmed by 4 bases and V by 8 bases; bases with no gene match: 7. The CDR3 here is CASGPTGTTEAFF. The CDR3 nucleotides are TGTGCCAGCGGCCCGACAGGGACCACTGAAGCTTTCTTT.

The DNA for the CDR3 is TGTGCCAGCAGCTTAGAGTCAGGGTCCTACGAGCAGTACTTC. Its protein product is CASSLESGSYEQYF. The genes are TRBV7-9 and TRBJ2-7; possible D gene TRBD1, 5 bases. Trimming stripped 1 base from V and 1 base from J, with 8 bases between. The V gene's germline CDR1 is SEHNR and CDR2 FQNEAQ (reference sequence). The CDR3 length is 14 residues.

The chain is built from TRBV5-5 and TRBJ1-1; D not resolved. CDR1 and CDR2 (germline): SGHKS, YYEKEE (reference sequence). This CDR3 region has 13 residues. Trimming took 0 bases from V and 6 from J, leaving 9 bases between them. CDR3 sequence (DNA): TGTGCCAGCAGCTTGGCAGACCCCGCTGAAGCTTTCTTT. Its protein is CASSLADPAEAFF.

The DNA for the CDR3 is TGTGCCAGCAGTGGGTTCGCAACTAATGAAAAACTGTTTTTT. Amino acids: CASSGFATNEKLFF. This chain links TRBV28 with TRBJ1-4; D unclear. The CDR3 sequence is 14 residues long. In germline, CDR1 is MDHEN, CDR2 SYDVKM. V was pared by 5 bases and J by 0 bases, with 7 bases between.

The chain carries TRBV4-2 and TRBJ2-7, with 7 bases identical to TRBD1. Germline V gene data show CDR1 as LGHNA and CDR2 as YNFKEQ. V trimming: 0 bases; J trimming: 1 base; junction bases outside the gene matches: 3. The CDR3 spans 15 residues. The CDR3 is CASSQEGQASYEQYF. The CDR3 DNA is TGTGCCAGCAGCCAAGAAGGACAGGCGTCCTACGAGCAGTACTTC.

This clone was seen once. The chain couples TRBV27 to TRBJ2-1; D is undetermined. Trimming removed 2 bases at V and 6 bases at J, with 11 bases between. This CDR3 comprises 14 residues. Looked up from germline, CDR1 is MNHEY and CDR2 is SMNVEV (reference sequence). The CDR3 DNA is TGTGCCAGCAGTTTAGGGGTTCTCGGCAATGAGCAGTTCTTC. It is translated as CASSLGVLGNEQFF.

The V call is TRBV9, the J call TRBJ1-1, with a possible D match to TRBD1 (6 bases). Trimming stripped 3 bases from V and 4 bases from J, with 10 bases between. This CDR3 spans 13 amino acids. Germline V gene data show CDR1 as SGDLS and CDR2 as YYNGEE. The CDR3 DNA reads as TGTGCCAGCAGCGAGGGGGGTGGCACTGAAGCTTTCTTT. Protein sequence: CASSEGGGTEAFF.